This entry lists 27 T cell receptor beta chains sequenced from one sample in a study of tumor and adjacent non-tumor tissue in lung cancer. No cell sorting was done before RNA was extracted from the tissue. This non-tumor lung sample came from over 3 cm beyond the tumor edge. Three rounds of nested PCR, following a modified ARM-PCR protocol, produced the TCRbeta library. TCRdb reprocessed the multiplex PCR reads via MiXCR and lists one record per CDR3 protein. The sample has 85,000 to 130,000 distinct CDR3 sequences; 65% are singletons. Material for sequencing was distant non-tumor lung tissue. The receptors come from a man in his thirties or forties with non-small cell lung cancer.

On this clonotype itself: Since a much larger clone is just one base distant, this may be a read error. The gene calls are TRBV6-6 and TRBJ2-7; D is unclear. The CDR3 has 13 amino acids. The V gene's germline CDR1 is MNHNY and CDR2 SVGAGI (reference sequence). V was trimmed by 3 bases and J by 3 bases, leaving 9 bases between them. The chain's CDR3 is CASSYRVGYEQYF. The CDR3 bases are TGTGCCAGCAGTTATCGGGTCGGCTACGAGCAGTACTTC.

In regard to this clonotype: Its ends do not fully match the called genes, so a read error is possible. This chain connects TRBV20-1 to TRBJ1-4; 8 nucleotides agree with TRBD1. Germline-derived CDR1 and CDR2 are DFQATT and SNEGSKA (reference sequence). The CDR3 is made up of 13 amino acids. Here the CDR3 reads CSAWDRPNEKLFF. The CDR3 DNA is TGCAGTGCTTGGGACAGGCCTAATGAAAAGCTGTTTTTT.

This clonotype was seen more than once but under ten times. The chain combines TRBV7-9 with TRBJ2-6, with D uncertain. V lost 1 base and J lost 0, with 4 bases in between. Per germline, CDR1 SEHNR and CDR2 FQNEAQ (reference sequence). CDR3 length: 15 amino acids. The CDR3 sequence is CASSLVVSGANVLTF. CDR3 nucleotides: TGTGCCAGCAGCTTAGTGGTCTCTGGGGCCAACGTCCTGACTTTC.

In the case of this clonotype: The junction differs from germline at one of its ends, possibly a read error. V usage is TRBV5-1 and J usage is TRBJ2-7, with TRBD2 as a possible D gene (6 bases). Germline V gene data show CDR1 as SGHRS and CDR2 as YFSETQ. The CDR3 totals 14 residues. As DNA, the CDR3 is TGCACCAGCAGCCCGGGAGATGCATCCTACGAGCAGTACTTC. Amino acid sequence: CTSSPGDASYEQYF.

For this clonotype: A much larger clone differs from this one at a single base, so this may be a read error. The chain couples TRBV11-2 to TRBJ2-2, with unresolved D. V was trimmed by 2 bases and J by 0 bases, leaving 16 bases between them. This CDR3 is built from 18 residues. CDR1 is SGHAT, CDR2 FQNNGV, per germline. CDR3 protein: CASSLLRVGCTNTGELFF. Written as DNA, the CDR3 is TGTGCCAGCAGCTTACTCCGGGTTGGGTGTACGAACACCGGGGAGCTGTTTTTT.

This chain connects TRBV11-2 to TRBJ2-2; 8 nucleotides align to TRBD1. The length of the CDR3 is 16 residues. Germline CDR1 and CDR2: SGHAT and FQNNGV. The J segment lost 5 bases and the V segment lost 7 bases, leaving 12 bases of the junction unmatched. The DNA for the CDR3 is TGTGCCAGCAACCCCGGGACAGGACTAAATACCGGGGAGCTGTTTTTT. This codes for CASNPGTGLNTGELFF.

This clonotype was seen ten or more times. The chain couples TRBV20-1 to TRBJ2-7; a possible D gene is TRBD1 (5 bases). V was pared by 0 bases and J by 0 bases, with 12 bases between. This CDR3 region has 15 residues. CDR1 DFQATT and CDR2 SNEGSKA come from the germline V gene (reference sequence). CDR3 bases: TGCAGTGCTAGAGATAGCAGGACACCCTCCTACGAGCAGTACTTC. Protein product: CSARDSRTPSYEQYF.

This clonotype is termed medium-sized. The rearrangement links TRBV11-3 to TRBJ2-1; no clear D gene. Germline CDR1 and CDR2: SGHNT and YENEEA. Trimming removed 6 bases from V and 8 bases from J, with 8 bases in between. The CDR3 is 11 residues long. CDR3 sequence: CASSWTDEQFF. The CDR3 region has the DNA TGTGCCAGCAGTTGGACGGATGAGCAGTTCTTC.

The genes are TRBV20-1 and TRBJ1-6; weak D call: TRBD1 (5 bases). V was clipped by 1 base and J by 2 bases, with 12 bases between them. The CDR3 spans 16 residues. The germline CDR1 and CDR2 sequences are DFQATT and SNEGSKA (reference sequence). CDR3 in DNA: TGCAGTGCTAGAGGGGTGGGGGGTGCCTATAATTCACCCCTCCACTTT. Residues: CSARGVGGAYNSPLHF.

There are a few counts of this clonotype. A much larger clone differs by one base, so this may be a read error. The chain recombines TRBV20-1 with TRBJ2-2; D might be TRBD1 or TRBD2, each matching 5 bases. Germline CDR1 is DFQATT and CDR2 is SNEGSKA (reference sequence). This CDR3 comprises 13 residues. CDR3: CSASDRPTGELLF. The DNA for the CDR3 is TGCAGTGCTAGCGACAGACCCACCGGGGAGCTGTTATTT.

To note about this clonotype: Given a much more abundant clone one base away, this may be a read error. The chain joins TRBV29-1 to TRBJ2-5; the D gene is possibly TRBD1 (6 bases). Per germline, CDR1 SQVTM and CDR2 ANQGSEA. The CDR3 is 14 amino acids. CDR3 DNA: TGCAGCGTTGAAGAAACAGGGCAGCAAGATACCCAGTACTTC. It is translated as CSVEETGQQDTQYF.

The chain uses TRBV12-3 or TRBV12-4 and TRBJ2-5; D is unresolved. The V end lost 7 bases, the J end lost 0 bases, and 9 bases lay between the germline ends. This CDR3 contains 13 residues. CDR3 bases: TGTGCCAGCATACAGACCTACCAAGAGACCCAGTACTTC. It specifies CASIQTYQETQYF.

On this clonotype: At one of its ends the junction is not consistent with the germline gene, which may arise from a read error. The J gene is TRBJ2-1, the V gene TRBV11-3, with D hard to call. Germline CDR1 SGHNT, CDR2 YENEEA. This CDR3 comprises 15 residues. CDR3 sequence reads: CASSLLPPPYNEQLF. As DNA, the CDR3 is TGTGCCAGCAGCCTGTTGCCGCCTCCCTACAATGAGCAGCTCTTC.

Judged by abundance, this clonotype is medium-sized. The chain joins TRBV29-1 to TRBJ1-1; D is undetermined. This CDR3 has 13 amino acids. Per the germline V gene, CDR1 is SQVTM and CDR2 is ANQGSEA. V dropped 0 bases and J dropped 6 bases, with 11 bases sitting between them. The CDR3 nucleotides read TGCAGCGTTGAAGAGGATGCCGGAGCTGAAGCTTTCTTT. Protein: CSVEEDAGAEAFF. The full variable domain, with the rest looked up from reference TRBV29-1 and TRBJ1-1, is SAVISQKPSRDICQRGTSLTIQCQVDSQVTMMFWYRQQPGQSLTLIATANQGSEATYESGFVIDKFPISRPNLTFSTLTVSNMSPEDSSIYLCSVEEDAGAEAFFGQGTRLTVV.

With respect to this clonotype: Likely a read error: the CDR3 ends without its conserved phenylalanine or tryptophan. The chain links TRBV6-2 or TRBV6-3 to TRBJ2-6, with TRBD2 matching 13 bases. CDR3 length: 16 residues. From germline, CDR1 is MNHEY and CDR2 SVGEGT. DNA for the CDR3: TGTGCCAGCAACCGGACTAGCGGGAGTGGGGCCAACCTCCTGACTTTA. It encodes CASNRTSGSGANLLTL.

The chain links TRBV11-1 to TRBJ1-2, with D unclear. CDR3 length: 16 amino acids. Germline V gene data show CDR1 as SGHAT and CDR2 as FQDESV (reference sequence). Deletions cut 5 bases from V and 6 bases from J, with 22 bases between. As DNA, the CDR3 is TGTGCCAGCAGCCTCCTAGCGACAAGGTGGGATGATGGCTACACCTTC. It encodes CASSLLATRWDDGYTF.

The table lists this clonotype with many counts. At one of its ends the junction is not consistent with the germline gene, which may arise from a read error. This chain uses TRBV12-3 or TRBV12-4 with TRBJ1-5; 9 bases match TRBD1. The CDR3 contains 15 residues. The CDR3 sequence is CASSYQTGGDQPQHF. For the CDR3, the DNA is TGTGCCAGTAGTTACCAGACAGGGGGGGATCAGCCCCAGCATTTT.

Comments on this clonotype: One end of the junction fails to match germline, which may point to a read error. J is TRBJ2-3 and V is TRBV6-5, with D hard to call. CDR3 size: 13 residues. Germline V gene lookup returns CDR1 MNHEY and CDR2 SVGAGI. CDR3 in amino acids: CASSHTTGDTQYF. The CDR3 DNA reads TGTGCCAGCAGCCACACCACCGGAGATACCCAGTATTTT.

The chain recombines TRBV11-2 with TRBJ2-5; D is perhaps TRBD1 or TRBD2 (6 bases each). The CDR3 consists of 17 residues. Trimming cost V 1 base and J 4 bases, with 19 bases left between them. Per the germline V gene, CDR1 is SGHAT and CDR2 is FQNNGV. The CDR3 nucleotides read TGTGCCAGCAGCTTAGGAACGGGGGCGATGATTGGAGAGACCCAGTACTTC. Its translation is CASSLGTGAMIGETQYF.

The chain combines TRBV11-2 with TRBJ2-3; D is uncertain. The CDR3 covers 12 residues. CDR1 is SGHAT and CDR2 is FQNNGV in the germline V gene. The CDR3: CGRNLSTDTQYF. Here the CDR3 DNA reads TGTGGCAGGAACCTAAGCACAGATACGCAGTATTTT.

The table lists this clonotype with a few counts. This likely comes from a read error, as the CDR3 has no conserved phenylalanine or tryptophan at its end. The genes are TRBV11-3 and TRBJ2-7; D gene uncertain. Germline CDR1 SGHNT, CDR2 YENEEA. This CDR3 spans 13 amino acids. CDR3 in amino acids: CASSLSLGYEQYL. CDR3 sequence (DNA): TGTGCCAGTAGCTTATCTCTAGGCTACGAGCAGTACTTA.

This clonotype was observed many times. V gene TRBV29-1 combines with J gene TRBJ1-1, with D perhaps TRBD1 (5 bases). Deletions cut 3 bases from V and 10 bases from J, with 15 bases between. CDR1 and CDR2 from the germline V gene are SQVTM and ANQGSEA. CDR3 length: 12 amino acids. Here the CDR3 reads CSVDMGGERAFF. The CDR3, as DNA: TGCAGCGTTGACATGGGGGGGGAAAGAGCTTTCTTT.

Concerning this clonotype: This may arise from a read error, as a much more abundant clone is one base away. J is TRBJ1-5 and V is TRBV7-8, with D uncertain. Germline lookup yields CDR1 SGHVS and CDR2 FQNEAQ. The length of the CDR3 is 13 residues. Trimming left V 1 base short and J 8 bases short, with 9 bases between. CDR3: CASSLVSLEPQHF. Written as DNA, the CDR3 is TGTGCCAGCAGCTTAGTTTCCCTAGAGCCCCAGCATTTT.

This clonotype was seen at least ten times. The chain uses TRBV5-4 and TRBJ2-1, with D tentatively TRBD1 (6 bases). Trimming shortened V by 4 bases and J by 5 bases, and 19 bases separated the two germline ends. Looked up from germline, CDR1 is SGHNT and CDR2 is YYREEE (reference sequence). This CDR3 has 16 residues. The CDR3 is CASSRSRAGQNNEQFF. CDR3 nucleotides: TGTGCCAGCAGCCGCTCCAGGGCCGGACAGAACAATGAGCAGTTCTTC.

Turning to this clonotype: The conserved closing phenylalanine or tryptophan is absent in this CDR3, likely reflecting a read error. It is unclear where the CDR3 begins or ends on the DNA, so no DNA is shown, and the CDR3 is as TCRdb lists it. This sequence joins TRBV20-1 and TRBJ1-2. The CDR3 totals 13 residues, both ends included. Germline CDR1 reads DFQATT; CDR2 reads SNEGSKA (reference sequence). The CDR3 spells CSARGSRFYGYTS.

This clonotype was recorded many times. This chain joins TRBV12-3 or TRBV12-4 and TRBJ2-2; 9 bases line up with TRBD2. The CDR3 sequence is 18 residues long. The V gene end was trimmed by 3 bases and the J gene end by 6 bases; junction bases not matched to a gene: 14. As DNA, the CDR3 is TGTGCCAGCAGTTTGGAGTACGGGACTAGCAGGGCGGCCGGGGAGCTGTTTTTT. Its protein is CASSLEYGTSRAAGELFF.

This clonotype was recorded at least ten times. This chain uses TRBV6-5 with TRBJ1-3; 7 positions match TRBD1. CDR1 MNHEY and CDR2 SVGAGI come from the germline V gene. V lost 6 bases and J lost 4; bases outside the gene matches: 9. The CDR3 is 15 amino acids. The CDR3 nucleotides are TGTGCCAGCAGGAGACAGGGACTTGGAGGAAACACCATATATTTT. Translated, it gives CASRRQGLGGNTIYF.